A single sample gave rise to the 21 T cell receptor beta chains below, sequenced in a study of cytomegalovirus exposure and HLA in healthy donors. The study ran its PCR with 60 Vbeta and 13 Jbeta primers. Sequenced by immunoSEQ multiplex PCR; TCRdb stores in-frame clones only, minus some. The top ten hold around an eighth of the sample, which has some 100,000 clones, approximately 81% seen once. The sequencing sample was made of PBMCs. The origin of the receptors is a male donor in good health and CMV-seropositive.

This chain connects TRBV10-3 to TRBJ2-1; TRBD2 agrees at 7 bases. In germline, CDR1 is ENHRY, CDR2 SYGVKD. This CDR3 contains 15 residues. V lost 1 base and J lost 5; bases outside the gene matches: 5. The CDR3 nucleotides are TGTGCCATCAGTGAGTGGGCGGGGGAGGACAATGAGCAGTTCTTC. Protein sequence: CAISEWAGEDNEQFF.

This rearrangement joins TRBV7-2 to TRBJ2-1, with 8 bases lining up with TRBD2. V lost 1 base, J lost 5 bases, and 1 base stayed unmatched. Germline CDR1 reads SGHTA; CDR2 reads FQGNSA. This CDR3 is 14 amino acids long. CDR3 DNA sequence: TGTGCCAGCAGCTTAGGCGGGGGGAACAATGAGCAGTTCTTC. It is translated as CASSLGGGNNEQFF.

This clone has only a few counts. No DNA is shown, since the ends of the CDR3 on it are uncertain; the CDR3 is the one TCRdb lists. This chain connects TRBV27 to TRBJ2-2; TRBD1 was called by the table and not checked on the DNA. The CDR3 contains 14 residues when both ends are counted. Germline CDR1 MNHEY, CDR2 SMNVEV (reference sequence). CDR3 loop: CASILAGDTGELFF.

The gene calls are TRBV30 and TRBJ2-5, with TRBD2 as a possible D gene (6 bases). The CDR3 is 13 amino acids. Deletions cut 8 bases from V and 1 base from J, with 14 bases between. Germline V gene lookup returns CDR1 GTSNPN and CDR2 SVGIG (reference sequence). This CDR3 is CAGGWGTQETQYF. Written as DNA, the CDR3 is TGTGCCGGGGGGTGGGGGACCCAAGAGACCCAGTACTTC. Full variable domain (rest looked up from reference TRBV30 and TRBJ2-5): SQTIHQWPATLVQPVGSPLSLECTVEGTSNPNLYWYRQAAGRGLQLLFYSVGIGQISSEVPQNLSASRPQDRQFILSSKKLLLSDSGFYLCAGGWGTQETQYFGPGTRLLVL.

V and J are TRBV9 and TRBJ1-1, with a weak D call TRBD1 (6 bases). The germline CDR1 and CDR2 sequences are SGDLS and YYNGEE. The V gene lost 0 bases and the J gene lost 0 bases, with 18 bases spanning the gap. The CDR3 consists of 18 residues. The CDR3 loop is CASSVDGGGGGLNTEAFF. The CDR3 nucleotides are TGTGCCAGCAGCGTAGATGGTGGGGGCGGGGGTTTGAACACTGAAGCTTTCTTT. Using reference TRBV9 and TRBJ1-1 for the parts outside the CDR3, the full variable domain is DSGVTQTPKHLITATGQRVTLRCSPRSGDLSVYWYQQSLDQGLQFLIQYYNGEERAKGNILERFSAQQFPDLHSELNLSSLELGDSALYFCASSVDGGGGGLNTEAFFGQGTRLTVV.

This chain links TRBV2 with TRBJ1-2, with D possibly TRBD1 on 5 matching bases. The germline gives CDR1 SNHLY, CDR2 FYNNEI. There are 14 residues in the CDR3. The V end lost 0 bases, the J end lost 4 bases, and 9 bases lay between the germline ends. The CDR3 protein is CASSEAGARYGYTF. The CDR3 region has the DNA TGTGCCAGCAGTGAAGCTGGGGCACGCTATGGCTACACCTTC. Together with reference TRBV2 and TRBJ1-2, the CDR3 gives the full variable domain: EPEVTQTPSHQVTQMGQEVILRCVPISNHLYFYWYRQILGQKVEFLVSFYNNEISEKSEIFDDQFSVERPDGSNFTLKIRSTKLEDSAMYFCASSEAGARYGYTFGSGTRLTVV.

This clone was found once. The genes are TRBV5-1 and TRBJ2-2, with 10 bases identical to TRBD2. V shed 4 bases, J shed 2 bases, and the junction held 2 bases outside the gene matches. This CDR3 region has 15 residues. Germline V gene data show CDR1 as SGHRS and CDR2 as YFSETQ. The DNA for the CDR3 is TGCGCCAGCAGCGGACTAGCGGTAAACACCGGGGAGCTGTTTTTT. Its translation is CASSGLAVNTGELFF.

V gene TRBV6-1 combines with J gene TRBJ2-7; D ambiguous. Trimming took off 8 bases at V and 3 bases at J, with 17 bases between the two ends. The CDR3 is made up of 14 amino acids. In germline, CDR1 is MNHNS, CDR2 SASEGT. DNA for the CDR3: TGTGCCAGCGATAAGGCTGGGCAGAACTACGAGCAGTACTTC. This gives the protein CASDKAGQNYEQYF.

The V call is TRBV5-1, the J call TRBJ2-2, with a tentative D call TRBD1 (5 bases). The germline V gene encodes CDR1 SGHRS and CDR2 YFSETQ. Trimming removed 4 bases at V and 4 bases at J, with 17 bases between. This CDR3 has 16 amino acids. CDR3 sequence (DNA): TGCGCCAGCAGCGTCCTTGACAGCAGATCCACCGGGGAGCTGTTTTTT. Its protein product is CASSVLDSRSTGELFF.

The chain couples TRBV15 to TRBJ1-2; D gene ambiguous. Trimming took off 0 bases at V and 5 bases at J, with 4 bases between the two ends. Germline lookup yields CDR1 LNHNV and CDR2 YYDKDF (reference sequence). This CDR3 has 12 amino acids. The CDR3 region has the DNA TGTGCCACCAGCAGAGACACATATGGCTACACCTTC. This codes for CATSRDTYGYTF.

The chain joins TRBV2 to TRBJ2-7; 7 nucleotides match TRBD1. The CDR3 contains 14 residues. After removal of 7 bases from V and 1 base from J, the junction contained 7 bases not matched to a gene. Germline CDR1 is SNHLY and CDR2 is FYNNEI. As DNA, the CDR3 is TGTGCCAGCATCCGGGACAGTGGATCCTACGAGCAGTACTTC. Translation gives CASIRDSGSYEQYF.

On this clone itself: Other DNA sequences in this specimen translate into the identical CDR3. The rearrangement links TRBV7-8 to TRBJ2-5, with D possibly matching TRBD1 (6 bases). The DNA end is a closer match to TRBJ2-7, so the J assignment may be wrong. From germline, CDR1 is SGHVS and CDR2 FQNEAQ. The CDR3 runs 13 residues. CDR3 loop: CASSSDSSYEQYF. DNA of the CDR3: TGTGCCAGCAGCTCGGACAGTTCCTACGAGCAGTACTTC.

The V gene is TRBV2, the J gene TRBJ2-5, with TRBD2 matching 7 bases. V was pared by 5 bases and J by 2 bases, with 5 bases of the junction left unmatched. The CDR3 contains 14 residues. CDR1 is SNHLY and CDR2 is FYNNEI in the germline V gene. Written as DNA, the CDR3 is TGTGCCAGCAGTCTGGGGGGGATACAAGAGACCCAGTACTTC. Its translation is CASSLGGIQETQYF.

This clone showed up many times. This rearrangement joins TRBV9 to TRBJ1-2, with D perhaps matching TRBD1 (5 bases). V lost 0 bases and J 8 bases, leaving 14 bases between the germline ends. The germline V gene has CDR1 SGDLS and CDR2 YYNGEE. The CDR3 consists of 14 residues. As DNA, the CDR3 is TGTGCCAGCAGCGTAGAACCGCAGGGATGGGGCTACACCTTC. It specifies CASSVEPQGWGYTF.

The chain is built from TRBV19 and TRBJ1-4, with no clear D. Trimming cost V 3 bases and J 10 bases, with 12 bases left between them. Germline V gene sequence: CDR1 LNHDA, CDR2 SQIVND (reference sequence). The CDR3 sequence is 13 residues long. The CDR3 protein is CASSIPRLGKLFF. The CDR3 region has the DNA TGTGCCAGTAGTATCCCGCGGTTGGGAAAACTGTTTTTT.

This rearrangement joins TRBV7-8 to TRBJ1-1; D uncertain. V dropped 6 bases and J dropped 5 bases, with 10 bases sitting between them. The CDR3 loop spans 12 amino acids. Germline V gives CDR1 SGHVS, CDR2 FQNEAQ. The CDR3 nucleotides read TGTGCCAGCAGACGAGGAAGGACTGAAGCTTTCTTT. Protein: CASRRGRTEAFF.

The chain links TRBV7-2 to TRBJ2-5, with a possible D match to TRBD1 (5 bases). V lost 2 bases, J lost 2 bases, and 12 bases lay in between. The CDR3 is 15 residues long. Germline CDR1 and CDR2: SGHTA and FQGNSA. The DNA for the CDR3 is TGTGCCAGCAGCTTACCCCGACGGACACAAGAGACCCAGTACTTC. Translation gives CASSLPRRTQETQYF.

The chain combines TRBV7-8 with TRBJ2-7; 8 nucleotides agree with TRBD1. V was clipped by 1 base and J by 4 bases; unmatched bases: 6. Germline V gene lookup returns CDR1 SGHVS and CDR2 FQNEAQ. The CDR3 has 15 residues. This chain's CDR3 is CASSLVGTGGYEQYF. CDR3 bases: TGTGCCAGCAGCTTAGTTGGTACAGGGGGTTACGAGCAGTACTTC.

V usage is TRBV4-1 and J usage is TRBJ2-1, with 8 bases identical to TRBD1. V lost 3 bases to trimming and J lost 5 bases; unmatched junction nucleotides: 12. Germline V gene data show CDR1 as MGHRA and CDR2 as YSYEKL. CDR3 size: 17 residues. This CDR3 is CASSHPTGASLNNEQFF. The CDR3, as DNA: TGCGCCAGCAGCCACCCGACAGGGGCGTCTCTTAACAATGAGCAGTTCTTC.

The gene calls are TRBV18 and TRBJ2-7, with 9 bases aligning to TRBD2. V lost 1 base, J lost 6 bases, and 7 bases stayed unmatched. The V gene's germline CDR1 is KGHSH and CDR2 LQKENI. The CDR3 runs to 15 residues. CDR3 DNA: TGTGCCAGCTCACCACGGGAAGCGGGGGGCTCCGAGCAGTACTTC. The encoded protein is CASSPREAGGSEQYF.

CDR3 region: CATGDRGTEQYF. The CDR3 DNA sequence: TGTGCCACCGGGGACAGGGGGACCGAGCAGTACTTC. This sequence joins TRBV10-3 and TRBJ2-7, with 11 bases identical to TRBD1. The CDR3 is 12 amino acids. The germline V gene has CDR1 ENHRY and CDR2 SYGVKD. J lost 6 bases, V lost 10 bases, and 5 bases had no gene match.